This TCR beta chain was documented in a study of CD8+CD57+ T cells in acquired aplastic anemia. Background on the study: DNA recovered from sorted CD4+ and CD8+ cells had a mean of around 3.2 ug.

Study-level results: Found in both controls and patients were some 30 CD8+ CDR3 sequences. CD8+ Simpson's diversity did not differ significantly between patients and controls.

A remark on this clonotype: Its target is unknown.

The ends were cut back, 1 base at V and 10 bases at J, with 17 bases in the middle. This CDR3 region has 15 residues. The germline V gene encodes CDR1 SGHKS and CDR2 YYEKEE (reference sequence). Investigators profiled TCR beta VDJ and CDR3 from genomic DNA template. A single record per CDR3 protein comes from TCRdb applying MiXCR to the reads. Of under 350,000 distinct CDR3 sequences detected, about 56% appear once; the ten largest clones hold roughly 8%. The sample consisted of sorted CD4+, CD8+, or CD8+CD57+ T cells (not recorded which) from PBMCs. J is TRBJ1-4 and V is TRBV5-5, with a weak D call TRBD1 (6 bases). The source is a human donor with severe aplastic anemia or a healthy control (not recorded which). The CDR3 nucleotides are TGTGCCAGCAGCTTGCCGACAGGAGGTCGAGGAAAACTGTTTTTT. It is translated as CASSLPTGGRGKLFF.